This is a list of T cell receptor beta chains from one sample in a study of blood T cell repertoires in COVID-19. Clones were sequenced by immunoSEQ multiplex PCR, and TCRdb holds only the in-frame ones, with some missing. In the table there are 220,000 or so clones, 85% to 90% of which are singletons. The sample taken for sequencing was PBMCs or T cells enriched from blood (not recorded which). These receptors were taken from a woman aged 18-35 years in a cohort exposed to, infected with or recovered from COVID-19 (not recorded which). CDR3s include the opening cysteine and the closing phenylalanine or tryptophan. D genes are given only for firm matches. Clone size is given for some rows only: seen once, a few or many times, or a class if the clone is expanded.

>TRBV7-9|TRBJ2-1|-|-
CASSLVGEGSLQFF
TGTGCCAGCAGCTTAGTCGGAGAAGGTAGTCTGCAGTTCTTC
>TRBV18|TRBJ2-7|-|-
CASSLTNSYEQYF
TGTGCCAGCTCCCTGACAAATTCCTACGAGCAGTACTTC
>TRBV28|TRBJ1-1|-|TRBD1
CASSLWDREGTEAFF
TGTGCCAGCAGTTTATGGGACAGGGAAGGGACTGAAGCTTTCTTT
>TRBV3-1/TRBV3-2|TRBJ2-1|once|TRBD2
CASSQDLAGGRYNEQFF
TGTGCCAGCAGCCAAGATCTAGCGGGGGGGAGATACAATGAGCAGTTCTTC
>TRBV4-2|TRBJ2-2|-|TRBD1
CASSQLDRGDTGELFF
TGTGCCAGCAGCCAACTTGACAGGGGGGACACCGGGGAGCTGTTTTTT
>TRBV18|TRBJ2-5|-|-
CASSPPSAETQYF
TGTGCCAGCTCACCACCGAGTGCAGAGACCCAGTACTTC
>TRBV7-3|TRBJ1-1|-|-
CASSLSPGSATEAFF
TGTGCCAGCAGCTTAAGCCCGGGATCGGCCACTGAAGCTTTCTTT
>TRBV15|TRBJ1-1|-|-
CATSRAGSTEAFF
TGTGCCACCAGCAGAGCTGGGAGCACTGAAGCTTTCTTT
>TRBV5-8|TRBJ2-1|-|TRBD2
CASSLPSGNNEQFF
TGTGCCAGCAGCTTGCCTAGCGGGAACAATGAGCAGTTCTTC
>TRBV9|TRBJ1-6|-|-
CASTDSYNSPLHF
TGTGCCAGCACAGACTCCTATAATTCACCCCTCCACTTT
>TRBV11-2|TRBJ2-1|-|TRBD2
CASSWGLAGGTTYNEQFF
TGTGCCAGCAGCTGGGGACTAGCGGGAGGAACGACCTACAATGAGCAGTTCTTC
>TRBV28|TRBJ2-4|few|TRBD2
CASIGWEGAKNIQYF
TGTGCCAGCATAGGATGGGAGGGAGCCAAAAACATTCAGTACTTC
>TRBV5-6|TRBJ2-1|-|TRBD2
CASSIGTSGNNEQFF
TGTGCCAGCAGCATCGGGACTAGCGGGAACAATGAGCAGTTCTTC
>TRBV4-1|TRBJ2-3|-|TRBD2
CASSQPGLAGGRDTQYF
TGCGCCAGCAGCCAACCAGGACTAGCGGGAGGAAGAGATACGCAGTATTTT
>TRBV21-1|TRBJ2-1|-|-
CASILRADNEQFF
TGTGCCAGCATCCTCCGAGCGGACAATGAGCAGTTCTTC
>TRBV28|TRBJ1-2|-|-
CASREDGNYGYTF
TGTGCCAGCAGGGAGGATGGGAACTATGGCTACACCTTT
>TRBV7-8|TRBJ2-7|-|TRBD2
CASSYVSGRGHEQYF
TGTGCCAGCAGTTACGTTAGCGGGAGAGGTCACGAGCAGTACTTC
>TRBV5-1|TRBJ1-1|-|-
CASSIPPTGNTEAFF
TGCGCCAGCAGCATCCCACCGACGGGGAACACTGAAGCTTTCTTT
>TRBV29-1|TRBJ1-1|-|-
CSTKTEMNTEAFF
TGCAGCACAAAGACAGAAATGAACACTGAAGCTTTCTTT
>TRBV28|TRBJ2-5|-|TRBD1
CASSLSKGAETQYF
TGTGCCAGCAGTTTGTCAAAGGGGGCAGAGACCCAGTACTTC
>TRBV28|TRBJ1-1|-|-
CASSFHNEAFF
TGTGCCAGCAGTTTCCACAACGAAGCTTTCTTT
>TRBV11-2|TRBJ1-6|-|TRBD1
CASSFGQGDSPLHF
TGTGCCAGCAGCTTCGGACAGGGAGATTCACCCCTCCACTTT
>TRBV27|TRBJ2-5|-|TRBD1
CASSENLGTAQETQYF
TGTGCCAGCAGTGAAAATCTCGGGACAGCCCAAGAGACCCAGTACTTC
>TRBV5-5|TRBJ2-1|-|TRBD1
CASSLYFGTGDEQFF
TGTGCCAGCAGCTTATATTTTGGGACAGGGGATGAGCAGTTCTTC
>TRBV7-6|TRBJ1-1|-|-
CASSSDRNTEAFF
TGTGCCAGCAGCTCGGACAGGAACACTGAAGCTTTCTTT
>TRBV5-1|TRBJ1-2|once|TRBD1
CASSGGQETYGYTF
TGCGCCAGCAGCGGCGGACAGGAAACCTATGGCTACACCTTC
>TRBV6-5|TRBJ2-3|-|-
CASRVSRTDTQYF
TGTGCCAGCAGGGTGAGTCGCACAGATACGCAGTATTTT
>TRBV6-5|TRBJ2-3|-|TRBD1
CASRDRGHDTDTQYF
TGTGCCAGCCGGGACAGGGGGCATGACACAGATACGCAGTATTTT
>TRBV6-5|TRBJ1-4|once|TRBD1
CASRDPGQGVHYLFF
TGTGCCAGCAGAGATCCGGGACAGGGGGTCCATTATCTGTTTTTT
>TRBV5-6|TRBJ2-7|-|-
CASSYYRVHEQYF
TGTGCCAGCAGCTACTACAGGGTCCACGAGCAGTACTTC
>TRBV29-1|TRBJ1-1|-|TRBD1
CSVDRVDTEAFF
TGCAGCGTAGACAGGGTTGACACTGAAGCTTTCTTT
>TRBV2|TRBJ1-5|once|-
CASSLGGRNQPQHF
TGTGCCAGCAGCCTAGGGGGTAGGAATCAGCCCCAGCATTTT
>TRBV24-1|TRBJ1-5|-|-
CATSESGTNQPQHF
TGTGCCACCAGTGAGTCCGGGACTAACCAGCCCCAGCATTTT
>TRBV10-3|TRBJ1-4|-|TRBD1
CAISEPGGGSEKLFF
TGTGCCATCAGTGAGCCAGGGGGCGGCAGTGAAAAACTGTTTTTT
>TRBV19|TRBJ2-5|once|TRBD1
CASSRTGVETQYF
TGTGCCAGTAGCAGGACAGGGGTCGAGACCCAGTACTTC
>TRBV27|TRBJ2-7|-|-
CASRGGRIYEQYF
TGTGCCAGCAGAGGAGGGAGGATCTACGAGCAGTACTTC
>TRBV7-2|TRBJ1-1|-|-
CASRGGPREAFF
TGTGCCAGCAGGGGAGGCCCGAGGGAAGCTTTCTTT
>TRBV5-1|TRBJ2-2|-|-
CASGHGTAGTGELFF
TGCGCCAGCGGTCATGGGACTGCAGGCACCGGGGAGCTGTTTTTT
>TRBV5-1|TRBJ2-3|-|TRBD1
CASSPGQGFGTDTQYF
TGCGCCAGCAGCCCTGGACAGGGCTTTGGCACAGATACGCAGTATTTT
>TRBV10-3|TRBJ2-1|-|-
CAISDLAGNEQFF
TGTGCCATCAGTGATCTAGCCGGCAATGAGCAGTTCTTC
>TRBV7-9|TRBJ2-2|few|-
CASSWGLDGELFF
TGTGCCAGCAGCTGGGGACTTGACGGGGAGCTGTTTTTT
>TRBV7-9|TRBJ1-1|-|TRBD1
CASSLGGQDHGVEAFF
TGTGCCAGCAGCTTAGGGGGACAGGACCACGGGGTTGAAGCTTTCTTT
>TRBV3-1/TRBV3-2|TRBJ1-3|-|-
CASSRQDHSGNTIYF
TGTGCCAGCAGCCGACAGGACCACTCTGGAAACACCATATATTTT